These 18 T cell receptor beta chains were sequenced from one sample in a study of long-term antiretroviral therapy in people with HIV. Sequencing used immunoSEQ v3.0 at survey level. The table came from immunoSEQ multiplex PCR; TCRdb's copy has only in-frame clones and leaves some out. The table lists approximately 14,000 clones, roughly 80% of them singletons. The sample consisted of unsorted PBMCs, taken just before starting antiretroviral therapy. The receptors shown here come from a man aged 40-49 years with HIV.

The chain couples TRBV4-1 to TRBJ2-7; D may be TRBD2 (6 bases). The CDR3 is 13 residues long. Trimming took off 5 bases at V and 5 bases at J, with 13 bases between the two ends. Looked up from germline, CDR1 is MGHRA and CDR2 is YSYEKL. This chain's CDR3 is CASSYRLVDEQYF. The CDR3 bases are TGCGCCAGCAGCTACCGACTAGTCGACGAGCAGTACTTC.

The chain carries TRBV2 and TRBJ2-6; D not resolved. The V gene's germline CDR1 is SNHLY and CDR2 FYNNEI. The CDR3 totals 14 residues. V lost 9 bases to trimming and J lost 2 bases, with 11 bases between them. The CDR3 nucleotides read TGTGCCAGTCACCCTACGGCTGGGGCCAACGTCCTGACTTTC. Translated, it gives CASHPTAGANVLTF.

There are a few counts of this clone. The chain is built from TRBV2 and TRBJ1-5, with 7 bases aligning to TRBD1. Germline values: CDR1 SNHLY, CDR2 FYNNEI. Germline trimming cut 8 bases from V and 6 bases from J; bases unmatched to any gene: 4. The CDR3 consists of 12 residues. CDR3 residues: CASGTESQPQHF. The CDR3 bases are TGTGCCAGCGGGACAGAGTCTCAGCCCCAGCATTTT.

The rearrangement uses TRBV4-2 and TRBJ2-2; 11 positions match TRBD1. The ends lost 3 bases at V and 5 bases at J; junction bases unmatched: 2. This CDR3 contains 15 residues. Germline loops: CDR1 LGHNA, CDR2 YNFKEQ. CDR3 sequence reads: CASSHGTGGTGELFF. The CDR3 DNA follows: TGTGCCAGCAGCCACGGGACAGGGGGGACCGGGGAGCTGTTTTTT.

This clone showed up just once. The CDR3 region is CASSQVTTGAYGYTF. The CDR3 nucleotides read TGCGCCAGCAGCCAAGTTACTACAGGGGCCTATGGCTACACCTTC. The chain combines TRBV4-1 with TRBJ1-2; 7 nucleotides agree with TRBD1. Germline CDR1 MGHRA, CDR2 YSYEKL. J was trimmed by 4 bases and V by 1 base; bases with no gene match: 6. This CDR3 region has 15 residues.

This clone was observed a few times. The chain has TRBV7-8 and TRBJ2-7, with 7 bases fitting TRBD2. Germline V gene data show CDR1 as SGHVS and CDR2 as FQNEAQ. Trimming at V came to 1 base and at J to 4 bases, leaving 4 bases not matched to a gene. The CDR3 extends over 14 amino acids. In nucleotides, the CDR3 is TGTGCCAGCAGCTTAGTTGGGACTACTTACGAGCAGTACTTC. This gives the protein CASSLVGTTYEQYF.

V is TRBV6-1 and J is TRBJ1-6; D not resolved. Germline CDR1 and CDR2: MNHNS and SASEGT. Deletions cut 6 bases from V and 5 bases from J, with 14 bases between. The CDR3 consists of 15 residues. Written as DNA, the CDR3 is TGTGCCAGCAGATTTACGACGGGGAATAATTCACCCCTCCACTTT. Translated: CASRFTTGNNSPLHF.

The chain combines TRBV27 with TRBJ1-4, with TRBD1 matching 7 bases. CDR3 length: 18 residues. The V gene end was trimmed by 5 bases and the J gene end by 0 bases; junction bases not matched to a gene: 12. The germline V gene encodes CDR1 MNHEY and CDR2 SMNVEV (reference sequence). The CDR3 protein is CASSPTGTVVATNEKLFF. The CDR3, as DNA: TGTGCCAGCAGTCCAACCGGGACAGTAGTTGCAACTAATGAAAAACTGTTTTTT.

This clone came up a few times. DNA of the CDR3: TGTGCCAGCACCTCGGGACAGGGGGCGAGACAGTACTTC. Translation: CASTSGQGARQYF. This sequence joins TRBV6-5 and TRBJ2-7, with TRBD1 identical over 12 bases. The CDR3 has 13 amino acids. The junction had 8 bases not matched to a gene; V was cut back by 7 bases and J by 10 bases. Germline CDR1 and CDR2: MNHEY and SVGAGI.

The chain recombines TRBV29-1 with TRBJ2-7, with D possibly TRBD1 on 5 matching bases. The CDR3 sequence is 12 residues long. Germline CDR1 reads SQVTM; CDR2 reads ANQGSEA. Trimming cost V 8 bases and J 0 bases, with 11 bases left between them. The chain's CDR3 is CSTLDSSYEQYF. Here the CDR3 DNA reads TGCAGCACCCTCGACAGCTCCTACGAGCAGTACTTC.

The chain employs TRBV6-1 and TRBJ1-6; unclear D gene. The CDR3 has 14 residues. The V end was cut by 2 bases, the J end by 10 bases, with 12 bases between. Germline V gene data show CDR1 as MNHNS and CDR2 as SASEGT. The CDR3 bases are TGTGCCAGCAGTGAACTGGGCTTGGGATCACCCCTCCACTTT. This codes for CASSELGLGSPLHF.

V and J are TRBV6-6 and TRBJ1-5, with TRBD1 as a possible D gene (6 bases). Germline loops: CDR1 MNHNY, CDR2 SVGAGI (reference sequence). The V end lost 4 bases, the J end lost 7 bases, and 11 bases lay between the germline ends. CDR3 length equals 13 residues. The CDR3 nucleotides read TGTGCCAGCAGTTCTATACAGGGCCAGCCCCAGCATTTT. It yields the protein CASSSIQGQPQHF.

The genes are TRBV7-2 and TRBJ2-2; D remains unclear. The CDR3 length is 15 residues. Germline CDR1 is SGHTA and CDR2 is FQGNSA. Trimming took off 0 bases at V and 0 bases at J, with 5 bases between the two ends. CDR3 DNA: TGTGCCAGCAGCTTAGCAGGGACGAACACCGGGGAGCTGTTTTTT. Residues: CASSLAGTNTGELFF.

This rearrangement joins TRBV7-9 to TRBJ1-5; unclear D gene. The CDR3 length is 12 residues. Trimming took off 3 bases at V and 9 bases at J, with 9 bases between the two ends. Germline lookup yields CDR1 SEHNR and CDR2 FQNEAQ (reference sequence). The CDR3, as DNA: TGTGCCAGCAGCTTTAGTTTAGGGCCCCAGCATTTT. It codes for CASSFSLGPQHF. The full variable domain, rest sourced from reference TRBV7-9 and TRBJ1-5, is DTGVSQNPRHKITKRGQNVTFRCDPISEHNRLYWYRQTLGQGPEFLTYFQNEAQLEKSRLLSDRFSAERPKGSFSTLEIQRTEQGDSAMYLCASSFSLGPQHFGDGTRLSIL.

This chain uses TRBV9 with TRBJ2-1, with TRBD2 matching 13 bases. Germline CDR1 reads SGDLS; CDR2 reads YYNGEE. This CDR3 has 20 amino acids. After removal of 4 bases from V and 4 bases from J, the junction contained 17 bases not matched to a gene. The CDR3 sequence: CASSPLGTSGIPESYNEQFF. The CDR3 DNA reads TGTGCCAGCAGCCCCCTAGGGACTAGCGGGATCCCCGAGTCGTACAATGAGCAGTTCTTC.

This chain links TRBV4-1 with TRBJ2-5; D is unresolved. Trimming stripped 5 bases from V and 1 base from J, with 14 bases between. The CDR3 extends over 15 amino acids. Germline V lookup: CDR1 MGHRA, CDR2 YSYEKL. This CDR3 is CASSLHHTGQETQYF. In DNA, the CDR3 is TGCGCCAGCAGCTTACATCATACCGGCCAAGAGACCCAGTACTTC.

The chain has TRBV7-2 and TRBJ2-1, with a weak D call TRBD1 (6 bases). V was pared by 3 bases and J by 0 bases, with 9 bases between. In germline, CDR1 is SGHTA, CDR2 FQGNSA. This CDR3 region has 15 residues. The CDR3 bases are TGTGCCAGCAGCTTTACAGGGAGCTCCTACAATGAGCAGTTCTTC. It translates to CASSFTGSSYNEQFF.

The CDR3 DNA is TGTGCCAGCAGTTCACAGGGGTGGGCCAAAAACATTCAGTACTTC. Protein: CASSSQGWAKNIQYF. The V call is TRBV27, the J call TRBJ2-4, with TRBD1 identical over 7 bases. The CDR3 loop spans 15 amino acids. Germline assignment: CDR1 MNHEY and CDR2 SMNVEV (reference sequence). Trimming removed 4 bases from V and 1 base from J; junction bases left unmatched: 4.